This T cell receptor (beta chain) derives from a study of blood T cell repertoires in COVID-19. Study-wide background: Sources were T cells, B-cell-depleted T cells, or PBMCs; the material itself was cDNA or gDNA.

Worth noting for this clone: Other DNA sequences within the sample encode an identical CDR3.

The CDR3 runs to 14 residues. J gave up 4 bases and V 3 bases, and 1 base lay outside the gene matches. Germline assignment: CDR1 MNHNS and CDR2 SASEGT. Repertoires were generated with immunoSEQ multiplex PCR, while TCRdb's copy carries only in-frame clones and drops some. This sample has hundreds of thousands of clones, with approximately 80% found just once. The specimen sequenced was peripheral blood. The chain carries TRBV6-1 and TRBJ2-7, with 12 bases that match TRBD2. The source of this sequence is a woman between 50 and 59 years old with active or convalescent COVID-19. Here the CDR3 reads CASSDGTSGYEQYF. The CDR3 DNA reads as TGTGCCAGCAGTGATGGGACTAGCGGGTACGAGCAGTACTTC.